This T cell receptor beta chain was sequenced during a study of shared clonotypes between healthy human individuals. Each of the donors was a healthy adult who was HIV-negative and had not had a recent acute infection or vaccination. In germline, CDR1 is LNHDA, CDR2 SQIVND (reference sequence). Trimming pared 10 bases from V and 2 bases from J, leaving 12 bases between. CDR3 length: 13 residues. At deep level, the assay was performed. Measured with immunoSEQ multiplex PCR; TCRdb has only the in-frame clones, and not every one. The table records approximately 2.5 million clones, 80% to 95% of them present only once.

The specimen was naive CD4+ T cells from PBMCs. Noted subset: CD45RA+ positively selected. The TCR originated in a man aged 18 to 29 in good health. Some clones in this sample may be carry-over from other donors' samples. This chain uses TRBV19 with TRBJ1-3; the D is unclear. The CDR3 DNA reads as TGTGCCACCAAGAGAGGGACTGGAAACACCATATATTTT. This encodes CATKRGTGNTIYF. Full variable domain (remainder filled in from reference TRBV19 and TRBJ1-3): DGGITQSPKYLFRKEGQNVTLSCEQNLNHDAMYWYRQDPGQGLRLIYYSQIVNDFQKGDIAEGYSVSREKKESFPLTVTSAQKNPTAFYLCATKRGTGNTIYFGEGSWLTVV.